One and the same sample provided the 25 T cell receptor beta chains below, sequenced in a study of T cell responses to AZD1222 COVID-19 vaccine. This table comes from immunoSEQ multiplex PCR, and its TCRdb copy is limited to in-frame clones, with some not included. The repertoire holds approximately 140,000 clones, with approximately 90% as singletons. The specimen was peripheral blood, collected 28 days after the second AZD1222 dose. These receptors were taken from an adult who received the AZD1222 COVID-19 vaccine.

The chain has TRBV5-4 and TRBJ1-2; TRBD1 is a possible D gene (5 bases). The V end lost 4 bases, the J end lost 4 bases, and 14 bases lay between the germline ends. The CDR3 sequence is 14 residues long. Looked up from germline, CDR1 is SGHNT and CDR2 is YYREEE (reference sequence). The CDR3 nucleotides read TGTGCCAGCAGCCTTTATCAGGGAACCTATGGCTACACCTTC. The encoded protein is CASSLYQGTYGYTF.

The V call is TRBV3-1 (or the pseudogene TRBV3-2), the J call TRBJ2-7; D is undetermined. The germline V gene has CDR1 LGHDT and CDR2 YNNKEL (reference sequence). CDR3 size: 12 residues. The V end lost 5 bases, the J end lost 4 bases, and 9 bases lay between the germline ends. The CDR3 DNA reads as TGTGCCAGCAGCGAAATGGCGTACGAGCAGTACTTC. It yields the protein CASSEMAYEQYF.

This chain uses TRBV10-3 with TRBJ1-1; a weak D match, TRBD1 (5 bases). The CDR3 sequence is 15 residues long. Trimming removed 0 bases at V and 4 bases at J, with 12 bases between. CDR1 ENHRY and CDR2 SYGVKD come from the germline V gene. The DNA of the CDR3 is TGTGCCATCAGTGAGTCGACTCAGGGAGGCACTGAAGCTTTCTTT. Translation: CAISESTQGGTEAFF.

The genes are TRBV5-6 and TRBJ1-6, with a tentative D call TRBD1 (6 bases). Trimming removed 5 bases from V and 4 bases from J, with 10 bases in between. CDR3 length: 14 residues. Per germline, CDR1 SGHDT and CDR2 YYEEEE. CDR3 sequence reads: CASRSTGYNSPLHF. DNA of the CDR3: TGTGCCAGCAGGTCGACAGGTTATAATTCACCCCTCCACTTT.

This rearrangement joins TRBV29-1 to TRBJ1-1; D remains ambiguous. CDR1 is SQVTM, CDR2 ANQGSEA, per germline. V was clipped by 4 bases and J by 1 base, with 10 bases between them. The CDR3 consists of 13 residues. CDR3 sequence reads: CSVGKGENTEAFF. The CDR3 DNA sequence: TGCAGCGTTGGCAAGGGCGAGAACACTGAAGCTTTCTTT.

V usage is TRBV3-1 (or the pseudogene TRBV3-2) and J usage is TRBJ2-1; maybe TRBD2 (6 bases). Germline lookup yields CDR1 LGHDT and CDR2 YNNKEL (reference sequence). The CDR3 spans 16 residues. V lost 0 bases, J lost 4 bases, and 13 bases lay in between. The DNA for the CDR3 is TGTGCCAGCAGCCAAGATAGAACTAGCAGTTACAATGAGCAGTTCTTC. Translated, it gives CASSQDRTSSYNEQFF.

Here the CDR3 reads CASRRDSGNTIYF. The CDR3 DNA sequence: TGTGCCAGCAGACGGGACTCTGGAAACACCATATATTTT. This chain connects TRBV25-1 to TRBJ1-3; no reliable D call. The CDR3 is 13 amino acids. Germline CDR1 reads MGHDK; CDR2 reads SYGVNS. Trimming left V 6 bases short and J 0 bases short, with 6 bases between.

V usage is TRBV7-3 and J usage is TRBJ2-3; D is unclear. The CDR3 runs 15 residues. CDR1 is SGHTA and CDR2 is FQGTGA in the germline V gene. V lost 5 bases and J lost 2, with 14 bases in between. The chain's CDR3 is CASSNQSGVTDTQYF. For the CDR3, the DNA is TGTGCCAGCAGCAACCAATCGGGCGTCACAGATACGCAGTATTTT.

The DNA for the CDR3 is TGTGCCATCAGTGACGGAGGTAGGGGGAGGTTCGAGCAGTACTTC. It is translated as CAISDGGRGRFEQYF. This rearrangement joins TRBV10-3 to TRBJ2-7; D could derive from TRBD1 or TRBD2 (6 bases each). Trimming took 3 bases from V and 6 from J, leaving 18 bases between them. The length of the CDR3 is 15 residues. From germline, CDR1 is ENHRY and CDR2 SYGVKD.

The V gene is TRBV12-3 or TRBV12-4, the J gene TRBJ1-1, with D perhaps TRBD1 (6 bases). V was clipped by 6 bases and J by 1 base, with 9 bases between them. The CDR3 consists of 13 residues. CDR3 DNA sequence: TGTGCCAGCAGCCGGACAGCGAACACTGAAGCTTTCTTT. Translating gives CASSRTANTEAFF.

The chain links TRBV11-3 to TRBJ2-3, with a possible D match to TRBD1 (6 bases). Germline V gene sequence: CDR1 SGHNT, CDR2 YENEEA. V gave up 5 bases and J gave up 5 bases, with 11 bases separating them. The length of the CDR3 is 13 residues. Here the CDR3 reads CASSRQVIDTQYF. The CDR3 region has the DNA TGTGCCAGCAGCCGACAGGTTATAGATACGCAGTATTTT.

The chain joins TRBV11-2 to TRBJ1-2, with 10 bases fitting TRBD1. J gave up 8 bases and V 5 bases, and 8 bases lay outside the gene matches. The CDR3 length is 14 residues. Germline loops: CDR1 SGHAT, CDR2 FQNNGV. CDR3 sequence: CASSASGQGNGYTF. The DNA for the CDR3 is TGTGCCAGCAGCGCCTCGGGACAGGGGAACGGCTACACCTTC. Full variable domain (outside the CDR3, taken from reference TRBV11-2 and TRBJ1-2): EAGVAQSPRYKIIEKRQSVAFWCNPISGHATLYWYQQILGQGPKLLIQFQNNGVVDDSQLPKDRFSAERLKGVDSTLKIQPAKLEDSAVYLCASSASGQGNGYTFGSGTRLTVV.

This chain joins TRBV20-1 and TRBJ2-1; no clear D gene. The ends were cut back, 5 bases at V and 13 bases at J, with 15 bases in the middle. The CDR3 consists of 11 residues. The germline V gene encodes CDR1 DFQATT and CDR2 SNEGSKA (reference sequence). The CDR3 loop is CSADVLRTQFF. CDR3 DNA: TGCAGTGCTGACGTCCTCCGAACCCAGTTCTTC.

This chain joins TRBV4-2 and TRBJ2-4; TRBD2 is a possible D gene (5 bases). Trimming removed 0 bases from V and 7 bases from J, with 13 bases in between. This CDR3 comprises 15 residues. CDR1 LGHNA and CDR2 YNFKEQ come from the germline V gene. CDR3 DNA sequence: TGTGCCAGCAGCCAAGAGACCGGGATTCTTAACATTCAGTACTTC. Its protein product is CASSQETGILNIQYF.

The V gene is TRBV6-5, the J gene TRBJ2-7; D could derive from TRBD1 or TRBD2 (6 bases each). Germline loops: CDR1 MNHEY, CDR2 SVGAGI. The ends were cut back, 2 bases at V and 6 bases at J, with 14 bases in the middle. This CDR3 has 14 residues. In DNA, the CDR3 is TGTGCCAGCAGTTACGGGGGGCGGGCAGGCGAGCAGTACTTC. It specifies CASSYGGRAGEQYF.

This chain joins TRBV6-5 and TRBJ1-1; D is unresolved. Germline V gene lookup returns CDR1 MNHEY and CDR2 SVGAGI. The V end lost 2 bases, the J end lost 6 bases, and 10 bases lay between the germline ends. The CDR3 consists of 13 residues. CDR3 residues: CASSYPGRPEAFF. The CDR3 DNA is TGTGCCAGCAGTTACCCGGGTCGTCCTGAAGCTTTCTTT.

The rearrangement joins TRBV3-1 (or the pseudogene TRBV3-2) to TRBJ1-5; the D gene is possibly TRBD1 (5 bases). This CDR3 contains 17 residues. V lost 2 bases to trimming and J lost 2 bases, with 16 bases between them. Germline CDR1 is LGHDT and CDR2 is YNNKEL (reference sequence). CDR3 sequence reads: CASSQTRPGGGNQPQHF. CDR3 nucleotide sequence: TGTGCCAGCAGCCAAACTAGGCCCGGGGGTGGCAATCAGCCCCAGCATTTT.

The chain employs TRBV7-9 and TRBJ2-3; tentatively, D is TRBD2 (6 bases). This CDR3 contains 14 residues. Germline CDR1 is SEHNR and CDR2 is FQNEAQ (reference sequence). Trimming left V 5 bases short and J 7 bases short, with 16 bases between. In nucleotides, the CDR3 is TGTGCCAGCAGCGGCGGGACGTCCGCAAATACGCAGTATTTT. Its translation: CASSGGTSANTQYF.

This clone was seen only once. The chain carries TRBV6-5 and TRBJ1-2, with 7 nucleotides matching TRBD1. Unmatched junction bases numbered 9, after V lost 6 bases and J lost 8 bases. The CDR3 length is 13 residues. CDR1 is MNHEY and CDR2 is SVGAGI in the germline V gene. The CDR3 DNA sequence: TGTGCCAGCAGATTAGGGGGCGCTTACGGCTACACCTTC. As protein: CASRLGGAYGYTF.

Points on this clone: Different DNA sequences within this sample yield the same CDR3. The V gene is TRBV9, the J gene TRBJ2-7, with TRBD2 matching over 10 bases. CDR1 and CDR2 (germline): SGDLS, YYNGEE. This CDR3 is built from 15 residues. V shed 0 bases, J shed 1 base, and the junction held 1 base outside the gene matches. The CDR3 DNA sequence: TGTGCCAGCAGCGTAGGGACTAGCGGTTCCTACGAGCAGTACTTC. Translating gives CASSVGTSGSYEQYF.

The chain is built from TRBV4-2 and TRBJ2-5; 7 bases agree with TRBD2. Germline V lookup: CDR1 LGHNA, CDR2 YNFKEQ. The CDR3 covers 17 residues. Germline trimming cut 0 bases from V and 5 bases from J; bases unmatched to any gene: 12. The CDR3 loop reads CASSQEPGRRGGETQYF. CDR3 coding DNA: TGTGCCAGCAGCCAAGAACCCGGACGAAGGGGAGGGGAGACCCAGTACTTC.

The chain is built from TRBV7-9 and TRBJ2-5, with TRBD1 as a possible D gene (6 bases). The CDR3 covers 17 residues. CDR1 SEHNR and CDR2 FQNEAQ come from the germline V gene (reference sequence). Trimming stripped 3 bases from V and 3 bases from J, with 20 bases between. The CDR3 region has the DNA TGTGCCAGCAGCTTTTTTGGGTTGATGGGGGCAGAAGAGACCCAGTACTTC. It yields the protein CASSFFGLMGAEETQYF. Together with reference TRBV7-9 and TRBJ2-5, the CDR3 gives the full variable domain: DTGVSQNPRHKITKRGQNVTFRCDPISEHNRLYWYRQTLGQGPEFLTYFQNEAQLEKSRLLSDRFSAERPKGSFSTLEIQRTEQGDSAMYLCASSFFGLMGAEETQYFGPGTRLLVL.

This chain connects TRBV6-1 to TRBJ2-5; 7 nucleotides agree with TRBD2. Trimming removed 4 bases from V and 4 bases from J; junction bases left unmatched: 15. Germline V gene lookup returns CDR1 MNHNS and CDR2 SASEGT. The CDR3 extends over 17 amino acids. The CDR3 protein is CASSGGVAGDSSETQYF. The DNA for the CDR3 is TGTGCCAGCAGTGGGGGGGTGGCGGGAGATTCTTCAGAGACCCAGTACTTC.

This chain joins TRBV28 and TRBJ1-4; no clear D gene. Germline values: CDR1 MDHEN, CDR2 SYDVKM. V gave up 6 bases and J gave up 7 bases, with 18 bases separating them. The CDR3 totals 15 residues. The CDR3 sequence: CASSMTVQSSEKLFF. CDR3 coding DNA: TGTGCCAGCAGCATGACCGTCCAAAGTAGTGAAAAACTGTTTTTT.

The chain has TRBV2 and TRBJ2-5; 9 bases match TRBD1. This CDR3 comprises 13 residues. The germline V gene has CDR1 SNHLY and CDR2 FYNNEI. With V trimmed by 8 bases and J by 2 bases, 3 bases remained unmatched. CDR3 loop: CASGGTGQETQYF. As DNA, the CDR3 is TGTGCCAGCGGAGGGACAGGGCAAGAGACCCAGTACTTC.